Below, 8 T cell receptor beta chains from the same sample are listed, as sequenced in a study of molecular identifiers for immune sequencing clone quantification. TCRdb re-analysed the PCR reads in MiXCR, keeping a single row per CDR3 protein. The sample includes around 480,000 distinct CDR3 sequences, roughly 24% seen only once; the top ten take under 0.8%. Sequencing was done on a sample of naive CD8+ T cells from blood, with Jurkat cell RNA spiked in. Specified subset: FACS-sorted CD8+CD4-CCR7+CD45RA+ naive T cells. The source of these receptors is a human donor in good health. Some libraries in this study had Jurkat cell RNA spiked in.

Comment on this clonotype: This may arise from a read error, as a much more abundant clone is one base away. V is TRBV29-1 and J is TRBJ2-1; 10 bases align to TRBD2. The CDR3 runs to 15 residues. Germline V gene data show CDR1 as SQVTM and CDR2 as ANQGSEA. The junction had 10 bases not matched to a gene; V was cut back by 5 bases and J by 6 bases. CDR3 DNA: TGCAGCGTTTCCTCTAGCGGGAGAGAGGGCAATGAGCAGTTCTTC. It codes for CSVSSSGREGNEQFF.

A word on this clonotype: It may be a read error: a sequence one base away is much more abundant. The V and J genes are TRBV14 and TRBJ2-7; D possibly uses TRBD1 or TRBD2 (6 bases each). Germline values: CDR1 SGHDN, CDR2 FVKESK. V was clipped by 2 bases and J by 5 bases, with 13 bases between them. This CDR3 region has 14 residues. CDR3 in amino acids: CASSQWEAGDEQYF. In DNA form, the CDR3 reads TGTGCCAGCAGCCAATGGGAGGCAGGGGACGAGCAGTACTTC.

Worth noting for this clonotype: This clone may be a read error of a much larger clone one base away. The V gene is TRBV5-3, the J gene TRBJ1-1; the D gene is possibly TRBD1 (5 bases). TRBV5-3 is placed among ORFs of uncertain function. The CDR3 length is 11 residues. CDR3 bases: TGTGCCTACAGGATCAACACTGAAGCTTGCTTT. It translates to CAYRINTEACF.

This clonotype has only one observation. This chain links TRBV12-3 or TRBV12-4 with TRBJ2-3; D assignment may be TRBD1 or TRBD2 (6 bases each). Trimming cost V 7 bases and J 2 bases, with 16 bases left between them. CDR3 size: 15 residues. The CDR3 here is CASTRRGQYTDTQYF. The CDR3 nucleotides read TGTGCCAGCACCCGCCGGGGGCAATACACAGATACGCAGTATTTT.

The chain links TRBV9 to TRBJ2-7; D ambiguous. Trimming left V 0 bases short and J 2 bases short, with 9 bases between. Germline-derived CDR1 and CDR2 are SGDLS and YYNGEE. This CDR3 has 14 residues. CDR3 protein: CASSVEVLTYEQYF. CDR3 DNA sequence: TGTGCCAGCAGCGTAGAGGTGCTGACCTACGAGCAGTACTTC.

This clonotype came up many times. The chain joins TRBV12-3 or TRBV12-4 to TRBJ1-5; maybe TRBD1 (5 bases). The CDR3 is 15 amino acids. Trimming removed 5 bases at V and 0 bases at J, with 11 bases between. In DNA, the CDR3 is TGTGCCAGCAGTCTGACAGAAGATAGCAATCAGCCCCAGCATTTT. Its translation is CASSLTEDSNQPQHF.

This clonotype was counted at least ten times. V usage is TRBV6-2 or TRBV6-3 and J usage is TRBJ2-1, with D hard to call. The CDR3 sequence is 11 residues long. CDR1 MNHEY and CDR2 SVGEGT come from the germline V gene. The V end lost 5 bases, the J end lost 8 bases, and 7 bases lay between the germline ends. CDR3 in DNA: TGTGCCAGCAGTCCACTGGATGAGCAGTTCTTC. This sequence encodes CASSPLDEQFF.

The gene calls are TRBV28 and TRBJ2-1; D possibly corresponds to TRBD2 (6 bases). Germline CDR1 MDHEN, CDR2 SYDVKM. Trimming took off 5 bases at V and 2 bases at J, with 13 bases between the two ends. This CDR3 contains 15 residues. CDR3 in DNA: TGTGCCAGCAGTGAAACCGGGACTGCCTACAATGAGCAGTTCTTC. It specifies CASSETGTAYNEQFF.